This record concerns one T cell receptor (beta chain) sequence. Its binding antigen is unknown. Base qualities are not recorded, but no much larger clone differs from it by a single base. The immunoSEQ Assay, a bias-controlled multiplex PCR, was used to amplify TCRbeta CDR3 regions from genomic DNA. As for the authors' bioinformatics: The number of nucleated cells in each sample was estimated from the amplification of reference gene primers within the assay. To quantify the absolute abundance of each unique TCRbeta CDR3 rearrangement, sequence reads were collapsed and filtered. For each sample, productive Simpson clonality was calculated by taking the square root of Simpson's diversity index across productive rearrangements. Imported from immuneACCESS, the table was reduced by TCRdb to in-frame sequences with V and J called. These copies leave out some clones; in studies compared against another copy, an unresolved V gene accounts for under half, and the cause of the remainder is not known. That table is the source of V, J and clone size, and D and trimming were worked out from the DNA. The sample table shows some 130,000 clones, and roughly 86% are seen once. In total, the top ten clones hold over 9.5% of the sample.

For CDR1 and CDR2, the germline V gene lists SGHVS and FQNEAQ. Trimming at the junction amounts to 4 bases on V and 5 bases on J, and the germline ends lie 14 bases apart. Taken from cysteine to phenylalanine, the CDR3 has 14 residues. The kept DNA is CDR3 alone, 42 bases in frame from the first base. The data stem from a study of blood T cell repertoires in COVID-19 (dated by TCRdb to about 2020). Background for the entire study: Samples covering the acute and convalescent phases of COVID-19 were provided by collaborators in the United States, Italy and Spain. The repertoires were released in a freely available public database meant as a resource for research on the immune response to SARS-CoV-2. Deeply sampled blood TCRbeta repertoires from subjects exposed to, actively infected with, or recovered from COVID-19 were included in the dataset. Sample metadata almost always included a de-identified subject ID, COVID-19 status, age in years and sex. The samples were drawn from the first 160 participants of the ongoing ImmuneRACE study and from roughly 1,300 subjects provided by 6 global collaborators. Where HLA class I and class II types were available, the types were taken from metadata supplied by the sample provider, not from assay-based typing. The material from the prospective study consisted of cDNA or gDNA derived from T cells, B-cell-depleted T cells, or PBMCs. Here is what the overall study found, with its caveats: How much clinical and demographic metadata was included differed by source and by participant, and the metadata was provided uncurated.

In Seattle, one collaborating source enrolled patients while the infection was active and tracked those patients longitudinally over the course of disease. The collaborating institutions used their own protocols to collect whole blood in K2EDTA tubes. For TCRbeta analysis, collaborator samples were shipped as frozen whole blood, as isolated PBMCs, or as DNA extracted from either sample type. The clonotype originates from a woman in her 70s with COVID-19, enrolled during active disease. Sequenced sample: peripheral blood. Recombination linked TRBV7-8 to TRBJ1-2; TRBD1 might be the D gene, on 5 matching bases. The CDR3 region has the sequence CASSSLWTSYGYTF. The base sequence is TGTGCCAGCAGCTCCCTTTGGACATCATATGGCTACACCTTC.